The clone carrying this T cell receptor (beta chain) was seen a handful of times. Antigen unknown. Unique molecular identifiers were incorporated when the TCRbeta library was constructed. TCRdb analysed the PCR reads with MiXCR anew, one entry per CDR3 protein. The table records hundreds of thousands of distinct CDR3 sequences, about an eighth of them present only once. CDR1 is KGHSH and CDR2 is LQKENI in the germline V gene. V lost 0 bases, J lost 6 bases, and 9 bases lay in between. There are 13 residues in the CDR3. This specimen belongs to a study of T-cell reconstitution after alpha-beta-depleted transplantation in children. Points from the study as a whole: Recipient T cells and thymic progenitors that survived gave rise to the high TCRbeta diversity observed at day 60 in some patients. Several hundred expanded graft clones reportedly supplied alpha-beta T cells about two months after transplant. Newly generated T cells supplied most T-cell counts and diversity one year post-transplant.

This clonotype was sampled from a male patient aged 10-17 years who had a stem cell transplant for acute myeloid leukemia, so the T cells may come from the graft donor. The sample here was PBMCs, mostly from graft donor cells, taken 360 days after TCRalphabeta/CD19-depleted stem cell transplant. This chain uses TRBV18 with TRBJ2-7, with D perhaps given as TRBD1 or TRBD2 (5 bases each). DNA for the CDR3: TGTGCCAGCTCACCACCGGGACGGGGCGAGCAGTACTTC. Amino acids: CASSPPGRGEQYF.